A single sample is the source of the 32 T cell receptor beta chains below, sequenced in a study of T-cell memory formation after mild COVID-19. TCRdb fed the 5' RACE reads into MiXCR, producing one record per CDR3 protein. The sample has about 250,000 distinct CDR3 sequences, over 15% seen once; the top ten hold 2% to 2.5%. The sequencing sample was made of PBMCs or a T cell subset sorted from them (not recorded which). These receptors all come from an adult woman who had mild COVID-19 (a few samples of this study predate the infection). Cell type and time point are not known.

The chain uses TRBV6-1 and TRBJ2-7, with 12 bases fitting TRBD1. The V and J ends lost 3 bases and 7 bases, in that order; junction bases with no gene match: 7. The CDR3 has 15 residues. Germline CDR1 MNHNS, CDR2 SASEGT. CDR3 bases: TGTGCCAGCAGTGACCGGGACAGGGGGCATCAGGAGCAGTACTTC. This sequence encodes CASSDRDRGHQEQYF.

As DNA, the CDR3 is TGTGCCAGCAGTGGGGACACTGAAGCTTTCTTT. Protein: CASSGDTEAFF. The J gene is TRBJ1-1, the V gene TRBV25-1; D is undetermined. This CDR3 has 11 amino acids. CDR1 is MGHDK and CDR2 is SYGVNS in the germline V gene. Trimming pared 4 bases from V and 3 bases from J, leaving 3 bases between. The complete variable domain, with remaining parts taken from reference TRBV25-1 and TRBJ1-1, reads EADIYQTPRYLVIGTGKKITLECSQTMGHDKMYWYQQDPGMELHLIHYSYGVNSTEKGDLSSESTVSRIRTEHFPLTLESARPSHTSQYLCASSGDTEAFFGQGTRLTVV.

The table lists this clonotype with a few counts. The J gene is TRBJ2-1, the V gene TRBV6-5; D gene unclear. Germline V lookup: CDR1 MNHEY, CDR2 SVGAGI. This CDR3 has 11 amino acids. Trimming removed 4 bases at V and 12 bases at J, with 10 bases between. The CDR3 spells CASSSNSRQFF. The CDR3 DNA follows: TGTGCCAGCAGTTCCAATTCGCGGCAGTTCTTC.

This clonotype was counted between two and nine times. V is TRBV25-1 and J is TRBJ2-2; 7 positions agree with TRBD2. Germline V CDR1 and CDR2: MGHDK, SYGVNS. The CDR3 totals 15 residues. V shed 2 bases, J shed 6 bases, and the junction held 6 bases outside the gene matches. CDR3 nucleotide sequence: TGTGCCAGCAGTGAACTCCTTCGGGGGGCCGGGGAGCTGTTTTTT. This encodes CASSELLRGAGELFF.

This clonotype has a handful of counts. The chain has TRBV19 and TRBJ2-7; D remains ambiguous. Trimming left V 4 bases short and J 4 bases short, with 17 bases between. Per germline, CDR1 LNHDA and CDR2 SQIVND (reference sequence). This CDR3 spans 15 amino acids. The CDR3 DNA follows: TGTGCCAGTAGTAGCGTACACCCTCTAGTTTACGAGCAGTACTTC. Translated: CASSSVHPLVYEQYF.

The chain recombines TRBV4-1 with TRBJ2-1; 9 bases agree with TRBD2. Germline CDR1 reads MGHRA; CDR2 reads YSYEKL. V lost 1 base to trimming and J lost 8 bases; unmatched junction nucleotides: 9. This CDR3 comprises 16 residues. The CDR3 reads CASSQGPSGGFDEQFF. In DNA, the CDR3 is TGCGCCAGCAGCCAAGGCCCCAGCGGGGGGTTTGATGAGCAGTTCTTC.

The V call is TRBV5-1, the J call TRBJ2-7, with 13 positions matching TRBD2. The length of the CDR3 is 15 residues. In germline, CDR1 is SGHRS, CDR2 YFSETQ. J gave up 6 bases and V 3 bases, and 6 bases lay outside the gene matches. For the CDR3, the DNA is TGCGCCAGCAGCTCCTCGGGACTAGCGGGACCCGAGCAGTACTTC. This encodes CASSSSGLAGPEQYF.

This clonotype is medium-sized within its sample. The chain links TRBV4-1 to TRBJ2-4; maybe TRBD1 (6 bases). This CDR3 has 18 amino acids. CDR1 is MGHRA, CDR2 YSYEKL, per germline. The V end lost 0 bases, the J end lost 3 bases, and 18 bases lay between the germline ends. The CDR3 DNA reads as TGCGCCAGCAGCCAAGATGATCCAGGGGCGTCGGGCAAAAACATTCAGTACTTC. This codes for CASSQDDPGASGKNIQYF.

In this sample, this clonotype turned up many times. This rearrangement joins TRBV10-3 to TRBJ2-2, with 7 bases identical to TRBD1. The CDR3 is made up of 17 amino acids. V lost 6 bases to trimming and J lost 3 bases; unmatched junction nucleotides: 13. Germline CDR1 ENHRY, CDR2 SYGVKD. CDR3 amino acids: CAIRGTALLTDTGELFF. The CDR3 DNA reads TGTGCCATCAGGGGGACAGCTCTATTGACCGACACCGGGGAGCTGTTTTTT.

This clonotype was detected only a few times. V and J are TRBV2 and TRBJ1-2; D not resolved. This CDR3 region has 13 residues. Per germline, CDR1 SNHLY and CDR2 FYNNEI. V gave up 0 bases and J gave up 3 bases, with 5 bases separating them. CDR3 nucleotide sequence: TGTGCCAGCAGTGAAGCAAGGTACTATGGCTACACCTTC. It translates to CASSEARYYGYTF.

This clonotype has just a few counts. The DNA of the CDR3 is TGTGCCAGCAGGCCCGGGGCCAGCACAGATACGCAGTATTTT. Translating it yields CASRPGASTDTQYF. This chain links TRBV7-9 with TRBJ2-3; D may be TRBD1 or TRBD2 (5 bases each). CDR1 and CDR2 (germline): SEHNR, FQNEAQ (reference sequence). Trimming stripped 6 bases from V and 0 bases from J, with 10 bases between. The CDR3 totals 14 residues.

The chain couples TRBV6-2 or TRBV6-3 to TRBJ2-7, with D maybe TRBD2 (5 bases). This CDR3 contains 16 residues. Between the trimmed V and J ends, which lost 3 bases and 0 bases, there was a span of 15 bases. Looked up from germline, CDR1 is MNHEY and CDR2 is SVGEGT. The CDR3 reads CASSYGQRMSSYEQYF. CDR3 bases: TGTGCCAGCAGTTATGGTCAGCGGATGAGCTCCTACGAGCAGTACTTC.

The chain is built from TRBV2 and TRBJ1-2; D unclear. The CDR3 is 11 residues long. Germline V gene sequence: CDR1 SNHLY, CDR2 FYNNEI. V lost 6 bases, J lost 4 bases, and 6 bases lay in between. The CDR3 DNA reads TGTGCCAGCAGCGCCGCCTATGGCTACACCTTC. As protein: CASSAAYGYTF.

This sequence joins TRBV27 and TRBJ2-1; D ambiguous. V gave up 3 bases and J gave up 6 bases, with 12 bases separating them. The germline gives CDR1 MNHEY, CDR2 SMNVEV (reference sequence). The CDR3 extends over 14 amino acids. CDR3 protein: CASSFRSYGNEQFF. In DNA form, the CDR3 reads TGTGCCAGCAGTTTTCGATCCTATGGCAATGAGCAGTTCTTC.

This chain links TRBV5-1 with TRBJ1-4; D might be TRBD1 (6 bases). Per the germline V gene, CDR1 is SGHRS and CDR2 is YFSETQ. CDR3 length equals 14 residues. With 4 bases removed from V and 6 bases from J, the gap between germline ends came to 13 bases. CDR3 nucleotides: TGCGCCAGCAGCCCGGGACAAGCTCATGAAAAACTGTTTTTT. It codes for CASSPGQAHEKLFF.

A few counts support this clonotype. The chain carries TRBV19 and TRBJ2-3; 8 positions agree with TRBD1. This CDR3 has 17 amino acids. Trimming removed 4 bases from V and 3 bases from J; junction bases left unmatched: 12. The germline gives CDR1 LNHDA, CDR2 SQIVND (reference sequence). The CDR3 bases are TGTGCCAGTAGTACCCCCCAACCAGGGACAGGTACAGATACGCAGTATTTT. It specifies CASSTPQPGTGTDTQYF. Complete variable domain (other parts from reference TRBV19 and TRBJ2-3): DGGITQSPKYLFRKEGQNVTLSCEQNLNHDAMYWYRQDPGQGLRLIYYSQIVNDFQKGDIAEGYSVSREKKESFPLTVTSAQKNPTAFYLCASSTPQPGTGTDTQYFGPGTRLTVL.

This clonotype was detected only a few times. The V call is TRBV6-6, the J call TRBJ2-2; the D gene is possibly TRBD2 (5 bases). V dropped 8 bases and J dropped 6 bases, with 16 bases sitting between them. The CDR3 runs 14 residues. CDR1 is MNHNY, CDR2 SVGAGI, per germline (reference sequence). CDR3 protein: CASSQDWVAGELFF. CDR3 nucleotide sequence: TGTGCCAGCTCCCAGGACTGGGTGGCCGGGGAGCTGTTTTTT.

This clonotype was counted between two and nine times. V usage is TRBV4-1 and J usage is TRBJ1-5, with D unclear. CDR3 size: 16 residues. V shed 2 bases and J shed 3 bases, with 14 bases lying between them. From germline, CDR1 is MGHRA and CDR2 YSYEKL. The CDR3: CASSQSHGGVNQPQHF. DNA of the CDR3: TGCGCCAGCAGCCAATCCCACGGAGGAGTCAATCAGCCCCAGCATTTT.

This clonotype came up a few times. The chain combines TRBV6-2 or TRBV6-3 with TRBJ2-1; 8 bases are a match to TRBD2. Per germline, CDR1 MNHEY and CDR2 SVGEGT. The length of the CDR3 is 16 residues. Trimming cost V 6 bases and J 8 bases; bases outside gene matches: 15. The CDR3 nucleotides read TGTGCCAGCAGACCCGGACTAGCCACCCTAGGGGATGAGCAGTTCTTC. Encoded protein: CASRPGLATLGDEQFF.

The rearrangement uses TRBV24-1 and TRBJ2-1; D uncertain. The CDR3 is 16 amino acids. The V end was cut by 0 bases, the J end by 4 bases, with 12 bases between. CDR1 is KGHDR, CDR2 SFDVKD, per germline. The CDR3 region has the DNA TGTGCCACCAGTGATTTGGGCGGATCGGAGTACAATGAGCAGTTCTTC. It encodes CATSDLGGSEYNEQFF.

This rearrangement joins TRBV28 to TRBJ2-3, with D hard to call. Germline V lookup: CDR1 MDHEN, CDR2 SYDVKM. The CDR3 is 14 residues long. Trimming stripped 4 bases from V and 2 bases from J, with 10 bases between. The CDR3 spells CASSSTYNTDTQYF. The DNA for the CDR3 is TGTGCCAGCAGTTCCACCTACAACACAGATACGCAGTATTTT.

In its sample, this clonotype was seen a few times. This chain uses TRBV2 with TRBJ2-5; D unclear. Trimming pared 1 base from V and 4 bases from J, leaving 7 bases between. Germline V CDR1 and CDR2: SNHLY, FYNNEI. The CDR3 contains 13 residues. CDR3 in amino acids: CASSEELPETQYF. Written as DNA, the CDR3 is TGTGCCAGCAGTGAAGAACTCCCAGAGACCCAGTACTTC. The complete variable domain, with remaining parts taken from reference TRBV2 and TRBJ2-5, reads EPEVTQTPSHQVTQMGQEVILRCVPISNHLYFYWYRQILGQKVEFLVSFYNNEISEKSEIFDDQFSVERPDGSNFTLKIRSTKLEDSAMYFCASSEELPETQYFGPGTRLLVL.

This chain links TRBV4-1 with TRBJ2-7; 10 bases match TRBD2. This CDR3 has 16 amino acids. The germline V gene has CDR1 MGHRA and CDR2 YSYEKL. The J segment lost 3 bases and the V segment lost 0 bases, leaving 5 bases of the junction unmatched. As DNA, the CDR3 is TGCGCCAGCAGCCAAGAAAAGCGGGAGGGACACTACGAGCAGTACTTC. Translated, it gives CASSQEKREGHYEQYF.

The sample holds a few counts of this clonotype. The chain is built from TRBV5-4 and TRBJ1-1; D not certain. Per the germline V gene, CDR1 is SGHNT and CDR2 is YYREEE (reference sequence). V gave up 5 bases and J gave up 0 bases, with 11 bases separating them. The CDR3 runs to 14 residues. In DNA, the CDR3 is TGTGCCAGCAGTACTACAACTCTGAACACTGAAGCTTTCTTT. It yields the protein CASSTTTLNTEAFF. Full variable domain (missing parts from reference TRBV5-4 and TRBJ1-1): ETGVTQSPTHLIKTRGQQVTLRCSSQSGHNTVSWYQQALGQGPQFIFQYYREEENGRGNFPPRFSGLQFPNYSSELNVNALELDDSALYLCASSTTTLNTEAFFGQGTRLTVV.

J is TRBJ1-5 and V is TRBV25-1; D might be TRBD1 (5 bases). V shed 5 bases and J shed 5 bases, with 10 bases lying between them. The CDR3 length is 13 residues. Germline CDR1 and CDR2: MGHDK and SYGVNS. The CDR3 coding sequence is TGTGCCAGCAGTCTCACGGGGGATCAGCCCCAGCATTTT. Amino acids: CASSLTGDQPQHF.

J is TRBJ2-7 and V is TRBV3-1; 7 bases fit TRBD1. The CDR3 consists of 14 residues. Germline V lookup: CDR1 LGHDT, CDR2 YNNKEL (reference sequence). V was pared by 1 base and J by 5 bases, with 5 bases of the junction left unmatched. DNA for the CDR3: TGTGCCAGCAGCCAAGTACAGGGGTCCAACGAGCAGTACTTC. Translation gives CASSQVQGSNEQYF.

This clonotype was seen more than once but under ten times. The rearrangement links TRBV19 to TRBJ1-2, with a tentative D call TRBD1 (5 bases). V was trimmed by 2 bases and J by 8 bases, leaving 24 bases between them. Germline V gene sequence: CDR1 LNHDA, CDR2 SQIVND (reference sequence). This CDR3 has 17 amino acids. The CDR3 is CASSIPLVGTSRRGYTF. The CDR3 coding sequence is TGTGCCAGTAGTATACCCCTCGTAGGGACCTCCAGGAGGGGCTACACCTTC.

This clonotype was counted only a few times. The chain employs TRBV9 and TRBJ1-1; no clear D. The germline gives CDR1 SGDLS, CDR2 YYNGEE. The CDR3 is made up of 13 amino acids. V shed 0 bases and J shed 4 bases, with 7 bases lying between them. CDR3 residues: CASSVDLGTEAFF. In nucleotides, the CDR3 is TGTGCCAGCAGCGTAGACCTGGGCACTGAAGCTTTCTTT.

This chain joins TRBV10-3 and TRBJ2-7, with D maybe TRBD1 (8 bases). Germline assignment: CDR1 ENHRY and CDR2 SYGVKD. CDR3 length: 16 amino acids. V was pared by 0 bases and J by 5 bases, with 17 bases between. This CDR3 reads CAISESGWEGQDEQYF. CDR3 DNA sequence: TGTGCCATCAGTGAGTCGGGATGGGAGGGACAGGACGAGCAGTACTTC.

This clonotype has just a few counts. The J gene is TRBJ1-2, the V gene TRBV12-3 or TRBV12-4, with D tentatively TRBD1 (5 bases). CDR3 length: 14 residues. Trimming stripped 6 bases from V and 2 bases from J, with 13 bases between. The DNA of the CDR3 is TGTGCCAGCAGCCCCGTGGGGGGGAACTATGGCTACACCTTC. Protein product: CASSPVGGNYGYTF.

This rearrangement joins TRBV3-1 to TRBJ2-7; tentative D call: TRBD1 (6 bases). The V gene's germline CDR1 is LGHDT and CDR2 YNNKEL (reference sequence). This CDR3 is built from 13 residues. Deletions cut 4 bases from V and 4 bases from J, with 11 bases between. DNA for the CDR3: TGTGCCAGCAGCCCCGGACAGCGGTACGAGCAGTACTTC. Encoded protein: CASSPGQRYEQYF.

The chain is built from TRBV12-3 or TRBV12-4 and TRBJ2-5; D is possibly TRBD1 (5 bases). CDR3 size: 15 residues. V lost 5 bases to trimming and J lost 5 bases, with 18 bases between them. The CDR3: CASSAAGCRGETQYF. Written as DNA, the CDR3 is TGTGCCAGCAGTGCGGCAGGGTGTCGTGGGGAGACCCAGTACTTC.